This entry lists 9 T cell receptor beta chains sequenced from one sample in a study of memory CD4+ T cells and cytomegalovirus serostatus (dated by TCRdb to about 2019). A FACSAria II was used to sort memory CD4+ T cells, defined as single viable CD3+CD4+CD8-CD45RO+ cells. The library was generated by the immunoSEQ multiplex PCR assay. Sourced from immuneACCESS, this table was stored by TCRdb with only in-frame sequences that have V and J called. A share of the clones is absent; for the studies checked, an unresolved V gene accounts for under half, and the remainder has no known explanation. The sample table lists more than 45,000 clones, around 76% of them with a count of one. The ten largest account for roughly 1.2% of the sample. Sequencing used memory CD4+ T cells from blood. The source is an adult in good health and CMV-seropositive.

The chain has TRBV5-1 and TRBJ2-5, with no clear D. Germline CDR1 SGHRS, CDR2 YFSETQ. V was shortened by 0 bases and J by 2 bases, with 8 bases between the two germline ends. The CDR3 has 14 amino acids. Written as DNA, the CDR3 is TGCGCCAGCAGCTTGGACTTCAGTCAAGAGACCCAGTACTTC. Translation gives CASSLDFSQETQYF.

A single count supports this clone. The same CDR3 also results from other DNA sequences found in this sample. The genes are TRBV7-2 and TRBJ1-1, with a possible D match to TRBD1 (5 bases). V was clipped by 1 base and J by 5 bases, with 11 bases between them. Germline V CDR1 and CDR2: SGHTA, FQGNSA. CDR3 size: 14 residues. The CDR3 here is CASSLVGRVTEAFF. The CDR3 DNA sequence: TGTGCCAGCAGCTTAGTTGGCAGGGTGACTGAAGCTTTCTTT.

The J gene is TRBJ2-5, the V gene TRBV6-6, with TRBD1 identical over 7 bases. The V gene end was trimmed by 4 bases and the J gene end by 5 bases; junction bases not matched to a gene: 10. The germline V gene encodes CDR1 MNHNY and CDR2 SVGAGI (reference sequence). This CDR3 is 15 amino acids long. CDR3 sequence: CASSLRGGIGETQYF. The CDR3 nucleotides are TGTGCCAGCAGTTTGAGAGGGGGCATCGGGGAGACCCAGTACTTC.

As regards this clone: The junction differs from germline at one of its ends, possibly a read error. The rearrangement uses TRBV28 and TRBJ2-1; 8 positions match TRBD2. The length of the CDR3 is 14 residues. CDR1 and CDR2 (germline): MDHEN, SYDVKM. The CDR3 is CASSPSGTSIFGVF. CDR3 nucleotides: TGTGCCAGCAGCCCCTCCGGGACTAGTATTTTCGGAGTCTTC.

This sequence joins TRBV4-1 and TRBJ1-6; D gene ambiguous. The CDR3 has 14 residues. CDR1 and CDR2 (germline): MGHRA, YSYEKL. V was clipped by 0 bases and J by 6 bases, with 6 bases between them. For the CDR3, the DNA is TGCGCCAGCAGCCAAGATCGGGGTAATTCACCCCTCCACTTT. Residues: CASSQDRGNSPLHF.

This clone showed up just once. The V call is TRBV7-6, the J call TRBJ1-6; D perhaps matches TRBD1 (6 bases). Looked up from germline, CDR1 is SGHVS and CDR2 is FNYEAQ. Trimming stripped 5 bases from V and 10 bases from J, with 15 bases between. The CDR3 runs to 14 residues. For the CDR3, the DNA is TGTGCCAGCAGCCTACGGACAGATCGATCACCCCTCCACTTT. Its translation: CASSLRTDRSPLHF.

This clone was observed a few times. The chain is built from TRBV10-1 and TRBJ1-5, with D hard to call. Looked up from germline, CDR1 is WNHNN and CDR2 is SYGVQD (reference sequence). Between the trimmed V and J ends, which lost 3 bases and 4 bases, there was a span of 4 bases. CDR3 length: 12 amino acids. The CDR3 loop is CASSEANQPQHF. For the CDR3, the DNA is TGCGCCAGCAGTGAAGCAAATCAGCCCCAGCATTTT.

J is TRBJ2-7 and V is TRBV5-1, with 8 nucleotides matching TRBD1. This CDR3 has 15 amino acids. V gave up 4 bases and J gave up 5 bases; unmatched junction bases: 11. Germline V gives CDR1 SGHRS, CDR2 YFSETQ. CDR3 bases: TGCGCCAGCAGCCGCCGACCGGGACAGGCAGACGAGCAGTACTTC. Protein sequence: CASSRRPGQADEQYF.

The V and J genes are TRBV5-1 and TRBJ2-1; no reliable D call. With 1 base removed from V and 5 bases from J, the gap between germline ends came to 13 bases. The CDR3 length is 15 residues. Germline V gene data show CDR1 as SGHRS and CDR2 as YFSETQ. DNA of the CDR3: TGCGCCAGCAGCTTGACCGATAATTACGACAATGAGCAGTTCTTC. Its protein is CASSLTDNYDNEQFF.